These 5 T cell receptor beta chains were sequenced from one sample in a study of naive and memory T cell subsets. An oligonucleotide containing a UMI was ligated to the 3' end of TCR cDNA. The SP2 primer and nested alpha and beta constant region primers amplified ligated cDNA in four rounds. TCRdb fed the 5' RACE reads into MiXCR, producing one record per CDR3 protein. The table shows about 62,000 distinct CDR3 sequences, with around 8% occurring only once. The receptors here all came from a female donor in good health.

This clonotype has only a few counts. This chain uses TRBV12-3 or TRBV12-4 with TRBJ2-7; TRBD2 aligns across 7 bases. The junction had 6 bases not matched to a gene; V was cut back by 5 bases and J by 5 bases. The CDR3 contains 13 residues. CDR3 amino acids: CASSPRLAHEQYF. The DNA of the CDR3 is TGTGCCAGCAGTCCCCGACTAGCTCACGAGCAGTACTTC.

This clonotype was detected a few times. This chain uses TRBV2 with TRBJ2-4; D call uncertain. Germline V gene lookup returns CDR1 SNHLY and CDR2 FYNNEI. This CDR3 spans 13 amino acids. V lost 3 bases and J lost 5, with 8 bases in between. DNA of the CDR3: TGTGCCAGCAGTGAGATACTCGAAAACATTCAGTACTTC. Protein product: CASSEILENIQYF.

This clonotype appeared a few times. This chain links TRBV4-1 with TRBJ1-1; 9 nucleotides match TRBD1. V lost 0 bases, J lost 1 base, and 12 bases stayed unmatched. This CDR3 comprises 19 residues. Germline CDR1 is MGHRA and CDR2 is YSYEKL. The CDR3 DNA is TGCGCCAGCAGCCAAGATCTAGGTGGACAGGGGCAACGGAACACTGAAGCTTTCTTT. Translated: CASSQDLGGQGQRNTEAFF.

The chain uses TRBV2 and TRBJ1-3; a weak D match, TRBD1 (5 bases). The V gene's germline CDR1 is SNHLY and CDR2 FYNNEI. With 8 bases removed from V and 2 bases from J, the gap between germline ends came to 10 bases. This CDR3 has 13 amino acids. This CDR3 is CASEQDTGNTIYF. CDR3 nucleotide sequence: TGTGCCAGCGAACAGGATACTGGAAACACCATATATTTT.

Ten or more counts support this clonotype. The chain is built from TRBV3-1 and TRBJ2-3; perhaps D is TRBD1 or TRBD2 (5 bases each). The germline V gene encodes CDR1 LGHDT and CDR2 YNNKEL (reference sequence). The CDR3 consists of 18 residues. V was cut by 3 bases and J by 3 bases, with 22 bases left in between. The CDR3 loop reads CASSQDPGPHRSTDTQYF. The CDR3 DNA reads TGTGCCAGCAGCCAGGATCCGGGACCTCACCGATCAACAGATACGCAGTATTTT.